This T cell receptor beta chain was observed in a study of T cells expressing NK-cell markers. Findings and limits, study-wide: The CD3+CD56-NKG2C+ fraction of a few donors was also led by these clonotypes. Among CD8+ T cells from over 5 donors, dominant NKG2C+ clonotypes accounted for roughly 1.0-7.0%.

TCRdb reprocessed the 5' RACE reads, with one entry per CDR3 protein and no DNA. The sample features roughly 390,000 distinct CDR3 sequences, with about 10% in its top ten. About this clonotype itself: Its antigen remains unidentified.

The CDR3 loop spans 14 amino acids. Germline CDR1 LNHNV, CDR2 YYDKDF (reference sequence). The sample was blood T cells: a sorted CD56 or NKG2C T cell subset, CD4+ or CD8+ T cells, or bulk PBMC T cells (not recorded which). This receptor was taken from a woman in her forties or fifties in good health. V usage is TRBV15 and J usage is TRBJ2-7. The CDR3 loop reads CATSDGIFSYEQYF.